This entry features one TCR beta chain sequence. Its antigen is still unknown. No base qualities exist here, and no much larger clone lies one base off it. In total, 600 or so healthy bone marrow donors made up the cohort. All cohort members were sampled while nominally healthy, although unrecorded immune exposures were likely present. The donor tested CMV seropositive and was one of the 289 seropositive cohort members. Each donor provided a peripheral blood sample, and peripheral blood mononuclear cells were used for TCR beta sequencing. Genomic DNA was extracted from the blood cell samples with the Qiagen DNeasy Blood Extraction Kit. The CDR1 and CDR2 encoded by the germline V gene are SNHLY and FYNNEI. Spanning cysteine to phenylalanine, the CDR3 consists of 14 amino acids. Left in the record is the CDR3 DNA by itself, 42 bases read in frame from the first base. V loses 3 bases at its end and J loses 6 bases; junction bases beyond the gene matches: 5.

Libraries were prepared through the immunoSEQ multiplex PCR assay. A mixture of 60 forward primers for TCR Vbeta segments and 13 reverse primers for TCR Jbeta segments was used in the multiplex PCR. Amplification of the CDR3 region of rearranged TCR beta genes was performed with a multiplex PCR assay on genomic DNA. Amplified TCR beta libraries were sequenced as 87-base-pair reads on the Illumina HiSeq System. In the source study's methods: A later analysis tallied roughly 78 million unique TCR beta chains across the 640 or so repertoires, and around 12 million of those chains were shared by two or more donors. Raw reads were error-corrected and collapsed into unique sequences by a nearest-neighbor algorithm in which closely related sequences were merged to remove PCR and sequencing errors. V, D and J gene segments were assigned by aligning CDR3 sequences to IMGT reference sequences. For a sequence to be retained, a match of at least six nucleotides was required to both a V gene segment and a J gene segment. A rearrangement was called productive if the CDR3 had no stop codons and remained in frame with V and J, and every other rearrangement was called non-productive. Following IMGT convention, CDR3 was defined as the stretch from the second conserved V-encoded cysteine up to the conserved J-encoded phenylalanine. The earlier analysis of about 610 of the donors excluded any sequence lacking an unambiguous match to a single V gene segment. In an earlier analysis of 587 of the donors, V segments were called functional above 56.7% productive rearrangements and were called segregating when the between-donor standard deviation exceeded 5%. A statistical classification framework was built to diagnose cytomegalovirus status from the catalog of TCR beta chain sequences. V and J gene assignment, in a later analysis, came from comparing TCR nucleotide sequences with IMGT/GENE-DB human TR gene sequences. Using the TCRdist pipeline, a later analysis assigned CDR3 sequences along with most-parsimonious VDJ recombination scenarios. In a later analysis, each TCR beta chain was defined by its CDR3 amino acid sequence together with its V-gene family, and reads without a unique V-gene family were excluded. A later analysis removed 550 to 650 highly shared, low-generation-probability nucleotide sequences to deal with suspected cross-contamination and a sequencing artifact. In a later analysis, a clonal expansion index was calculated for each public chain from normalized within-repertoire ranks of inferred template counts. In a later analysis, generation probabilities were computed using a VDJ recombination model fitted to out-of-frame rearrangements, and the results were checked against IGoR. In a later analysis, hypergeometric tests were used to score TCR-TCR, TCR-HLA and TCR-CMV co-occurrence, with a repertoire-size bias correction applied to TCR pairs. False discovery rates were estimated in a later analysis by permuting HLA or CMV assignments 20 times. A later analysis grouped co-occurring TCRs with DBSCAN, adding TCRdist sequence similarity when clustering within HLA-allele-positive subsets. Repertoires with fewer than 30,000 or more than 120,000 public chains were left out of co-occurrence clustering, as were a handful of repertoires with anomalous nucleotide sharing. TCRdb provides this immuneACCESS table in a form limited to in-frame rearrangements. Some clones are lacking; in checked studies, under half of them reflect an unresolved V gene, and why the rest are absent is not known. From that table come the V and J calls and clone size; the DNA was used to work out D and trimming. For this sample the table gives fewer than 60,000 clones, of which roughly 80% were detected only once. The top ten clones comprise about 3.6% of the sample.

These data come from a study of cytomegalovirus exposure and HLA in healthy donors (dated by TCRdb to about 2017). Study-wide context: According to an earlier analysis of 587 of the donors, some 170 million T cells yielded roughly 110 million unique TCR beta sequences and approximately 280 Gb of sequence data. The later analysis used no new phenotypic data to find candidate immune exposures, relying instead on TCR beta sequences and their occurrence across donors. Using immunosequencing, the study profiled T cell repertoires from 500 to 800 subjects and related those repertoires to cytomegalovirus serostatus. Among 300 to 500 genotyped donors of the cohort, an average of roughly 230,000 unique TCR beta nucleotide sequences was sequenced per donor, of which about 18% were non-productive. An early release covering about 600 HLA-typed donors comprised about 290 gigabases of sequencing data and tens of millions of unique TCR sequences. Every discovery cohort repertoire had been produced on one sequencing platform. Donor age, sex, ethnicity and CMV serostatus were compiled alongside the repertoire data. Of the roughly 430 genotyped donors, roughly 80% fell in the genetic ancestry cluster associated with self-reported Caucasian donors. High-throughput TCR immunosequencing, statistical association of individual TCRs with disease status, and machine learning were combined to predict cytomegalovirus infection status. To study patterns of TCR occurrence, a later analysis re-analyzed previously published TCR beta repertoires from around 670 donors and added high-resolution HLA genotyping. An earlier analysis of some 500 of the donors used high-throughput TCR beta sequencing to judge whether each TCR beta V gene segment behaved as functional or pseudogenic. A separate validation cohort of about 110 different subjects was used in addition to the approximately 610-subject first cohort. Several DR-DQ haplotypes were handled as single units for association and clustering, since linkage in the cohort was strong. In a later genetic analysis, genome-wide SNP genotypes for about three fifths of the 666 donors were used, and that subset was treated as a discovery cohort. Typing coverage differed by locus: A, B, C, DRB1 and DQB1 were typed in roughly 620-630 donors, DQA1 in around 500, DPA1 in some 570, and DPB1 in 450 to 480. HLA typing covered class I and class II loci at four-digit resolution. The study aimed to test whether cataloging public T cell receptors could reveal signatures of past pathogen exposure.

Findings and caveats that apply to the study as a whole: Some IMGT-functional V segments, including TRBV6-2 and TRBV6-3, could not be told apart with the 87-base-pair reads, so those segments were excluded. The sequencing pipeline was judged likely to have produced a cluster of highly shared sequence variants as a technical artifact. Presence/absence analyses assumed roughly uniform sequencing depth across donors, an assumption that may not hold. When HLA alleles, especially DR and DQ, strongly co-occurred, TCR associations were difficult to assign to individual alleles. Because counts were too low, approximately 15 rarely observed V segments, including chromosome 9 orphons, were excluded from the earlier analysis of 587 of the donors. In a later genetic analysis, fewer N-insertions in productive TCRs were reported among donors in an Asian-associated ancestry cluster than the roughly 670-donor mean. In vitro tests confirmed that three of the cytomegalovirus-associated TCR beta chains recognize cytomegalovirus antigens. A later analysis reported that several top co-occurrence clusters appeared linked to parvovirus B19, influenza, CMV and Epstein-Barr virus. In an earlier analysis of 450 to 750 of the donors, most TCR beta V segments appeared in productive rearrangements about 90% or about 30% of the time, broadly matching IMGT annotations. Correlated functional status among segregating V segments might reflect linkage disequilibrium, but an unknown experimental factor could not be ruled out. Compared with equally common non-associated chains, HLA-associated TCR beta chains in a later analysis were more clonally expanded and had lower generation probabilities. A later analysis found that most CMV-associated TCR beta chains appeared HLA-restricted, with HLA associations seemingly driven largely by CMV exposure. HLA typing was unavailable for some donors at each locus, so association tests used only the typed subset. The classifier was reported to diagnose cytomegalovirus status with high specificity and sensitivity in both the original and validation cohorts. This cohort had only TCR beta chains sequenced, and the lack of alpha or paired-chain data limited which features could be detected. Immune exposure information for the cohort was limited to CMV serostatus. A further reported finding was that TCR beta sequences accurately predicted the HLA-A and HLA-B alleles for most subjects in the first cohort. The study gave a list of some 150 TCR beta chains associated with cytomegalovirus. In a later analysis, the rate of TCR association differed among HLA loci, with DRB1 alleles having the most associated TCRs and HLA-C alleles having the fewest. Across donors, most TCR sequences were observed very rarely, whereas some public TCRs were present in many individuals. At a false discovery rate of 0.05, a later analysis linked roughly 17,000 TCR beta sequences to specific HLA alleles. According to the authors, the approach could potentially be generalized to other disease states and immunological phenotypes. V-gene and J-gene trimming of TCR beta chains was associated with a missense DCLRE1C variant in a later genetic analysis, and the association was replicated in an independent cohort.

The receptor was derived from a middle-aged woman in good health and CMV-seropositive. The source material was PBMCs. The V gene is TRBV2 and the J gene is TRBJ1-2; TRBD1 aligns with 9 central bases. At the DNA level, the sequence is TGTGCCAGCAGTGAGTTAAGGACAGGGGATGGCTACACCTTC. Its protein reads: CASSELRTGDGYTF.